These 2 T cell receptor beta chains were sequenced from one sample in a study of shared clonotypes between healthy human individuals (dated by TCRdb to about 2020). Library preparation used the immunoSEQ multiplex PCR assay. In its TCRdb copy, this immuneACCESS table keeps in-frame sequences only and misses some clones. Where compared with another copy, unresolved V genes explain less than half of these, and the others have no known cause. Here the sample has roughly 1.4 million clones; approximately 98.5% occur a single time. About 0.35% of the sample belongs to the ten largest clones. Sample: naive CD4+ T cells sorted from blood. The cell subset or site tag for this specimen amounts to: CD45RA+ positively selected. These receptor sequences come from a man aged 25-40 years in good health.

This rearrangement joins TRBV28 to TRBJ2-7, with D possibly TRBD2 on 6 matching bases. V lost 6 bases to trimming and J lost 2 bases, with 20 bases between them. The CDR3 has 16 residues. Per the germline V gene, CDR1 is MDHEN and CDR2 is SYDVKM. CDR3 protein: CASSLYGSGNTYEQYF. For the CDR3, the DNA is TGTGCCAGCAGCCTTTACGGTAGCGGAAACACCTACGAGCAGTACTTC.

V is TRBV4-1 and J is TRBJ2-3; TRBD2 aligns across 13 bases. Per germline, CDR1 MGHRA and CDR2 YSYEKL. The junction had 10 bases not matched to a gene; V was cut back by 4 bases and J by 0 bases. CDR3 size: 19 residues. The CDR3 region has the DNA TGCGCCAGCAGCCGAGCACTAGCGGGAGGGCTATTTAGCACAGATACGCAGTATTTT. Amino acids: CASSRALAGGLFSTDTQYF.